This is a list of T cell receptor beta chains from one sample in a study of Ad26.COV2.S vaccination and SARS-CoV-2 variants. Profiling relied on immunoSEQ multiplex PCR, and the TCRdb table lists in-frame clones only, not all of them. The sample includes approximately 340,000 clones, 70% to 90% seen only once; the top ten take approximately 3.5%. The sequenced sample was peripheral blood, obtained in a trial of Ad26.COV2.S vaccine versus placebo. These receptors were taken from a person between 18 and 59 years old who received the Ad26.COV2.S COVID-19 vaccine or a placebo. CDR3s include the opening cysteine and the closing phenylalanine or tryptophan. The order of the fields is clone size, D gene, J gene, V gene, CDR3 DNA, CDR3 protein. The D gene is left open where the match is weak. Where a row states a size, it is once, few, many or the class of an expanded clone; other rows omit it.

NA | NA | TRBJ2-7 | TRBV27 | TGTGCCAGCCGAAGGACAGCAGCCTACGAGCAGTACTTC | CASRRTAAYEQYF
many | TRBD1 | TRBJ1-2 | TRBV19 | TGTGCCACCGAGACAGGGAAGGGGGGCTACACCTTC | CATETGKGGYTF
NA | NA | TRBJ1-1 | TRBV6-6 | TGTGCCAGCAGTTACCAGGGGAACACTGAAGCTTTCTTT | CASSYQGNTEAFF
NA | TRBD2 | TRBJ2-1 | TRBV7-9 | TGTGCCAGCAGCGAACGTACGGCGGGAGGGAAGAATGAGCAGTTCTTC | CASSERTAGGKNEQFF
NA | NA | TRBJ1-4 | TRBV7-2 | TGTGCCAGCAGCTTTAGGGGGACTAATGAAAAACTGTTTTTT | CASSFRGTNEKLFF
NA | NA | TRBJ1-1 | TRBV2 | TGTGCCAGCAGTGACCCCGGGACTGAAGCTTTCTTT | CASSDPGTEAFF
NA | NA | TRBJ2-2 | TRBV24-1 | TGTGCCACTAGGTCGGAAGGAGGGCTCGGGGAGCTGTTTTTT | CATRSEGGLGELFF
NA | NA | TRBJ2-2 | TRBV27 | TGTGCCAGCAGTTTCAGGCGGGGAACCGGGGAGCTGTTTTTT | CASSFRRGTGELFF
NA | NA | TRBJ1-1 | TRBV5-1 | TGCGCCAGCAGCGAGACACCCAAGGCCACCACTGAAGCTTTCTTT | CASSETPKATTEAFF
NA | TRBD2 | TRBJ2-1 | TRBV24-1 | TGTGCCACCAGTGATCCTAGCGGGAATGAGCAGTTCTTC | CATSDPSGNEQFF
NA | NA | TRBJ1-1 | TRBV6-5 | TGTGCCAGCAGTTACTCGGGGAGGATGAACACTGAAGCTTTCTTT | CASSYSGRMNTEAFF
NA | TRBD1 | TRBJ2-1 | TRBV24-1 | TGTGCCACCAGTGACAGCGACAGGGCCTATGAGCAGTTCTTC | CATSDSDRAYEQFF
NA | TRBD2 | TRBJ2-2 | TRBV3-1/TRBV3-2 | TGTGCCAGCAGCCAAGACCCCACTAGCGTGGACACCGGGGAGCTGTTTTTT | CASSQDPTSVDTGELFF
few | TRBD1 | TRBJ1-6 | TRBV6-2/TRBV6-3 | TGTGCCAGCAGTACCCGGGACAGAAAACACTTT | CASSTRDRKHF
NA | NA | TRBJ2-2 | TRBV7-8 | TGTGCCAGCAGCTTGATGGACACCGGGGAGCTGTTTTTT | CASSLMDTGELFF
NA | NA | TRBJ2-1 | TRBV13 | TGTGCCAGCAGCCTCCGGGTTTTGCGGCCCCACTTCTTC | CASSLRVLRPHFF
NA | NA | TRBJ2-7 | TRBV4-1 | TGCGCCAGCAGCACCGGGAACTCCTACGAGCAGTACTTC | CASSTGNSYEQYF